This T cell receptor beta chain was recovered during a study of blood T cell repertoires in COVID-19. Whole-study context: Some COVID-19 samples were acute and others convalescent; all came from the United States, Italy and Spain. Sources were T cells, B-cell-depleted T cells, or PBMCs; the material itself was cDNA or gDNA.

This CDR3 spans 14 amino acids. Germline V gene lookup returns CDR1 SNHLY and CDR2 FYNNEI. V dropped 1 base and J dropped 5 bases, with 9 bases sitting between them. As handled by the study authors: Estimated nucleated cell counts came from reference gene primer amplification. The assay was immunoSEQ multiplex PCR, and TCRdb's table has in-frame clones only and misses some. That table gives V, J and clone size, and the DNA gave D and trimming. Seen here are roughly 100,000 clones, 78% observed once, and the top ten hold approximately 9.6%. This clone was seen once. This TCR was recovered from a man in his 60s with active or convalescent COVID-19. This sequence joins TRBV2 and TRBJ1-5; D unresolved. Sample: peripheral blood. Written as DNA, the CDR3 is TGTGCCAGCAGTGAAGGTGGCGGATATCAGCCCCAGCATTTT. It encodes CASSEGGGYQPQHF.